In this sample, the clone carrying this T cell receptor (beta chain) turned up many times. Its specificity is not known. The CDR3 runs 16 residues. Germline V gene sequence: CDR1 MNHNS, CDR2 SASEGT. Unmatched junction bases numbered 4, after V lost 4 bases and J lost 1 base. The data stem from a study of T-cell memory formation after mild COVID-19. Study outcomes and limitations: From day 15 to 85, contracting clones were balanced between CD4 and CD8, whereas later expanders leaned toward CD4+. Pre-infection memory contained some responding clones, which suggested that cross-reactive memory had joined.

5'RACE, which relied on constant-segment primers, yielded TCR alpha and TCR beta cDNA libraries carrying sample barcodes and UMIs. From the 5' RACE reads, TCRdb called clonotypes with MiXCR, one entry per CDR3 protein. The table lists 380,000 or so distinct CDR3 sequences, over 13% of them singletons. The chain recombines TRBV6-1 with TRBJ2-2; the match to TRBD2 covers 9 bases. The receptor was isolated from a young man who had mild COVID-19 (a few samples of this study predate the infection). Cell type and time point are not known. The specimen was PBMCs or a T cell subset sorted from them (not recorded which). CDR3 in amino acids: CASSGPAGGNTGELFF. The CDR3 coding sequence is TGTGCCAGCAGTGGCCCAGCGGGGGGGAACACCGGGGAGCTGTTTTTT.